This T cell receptor (beta chain) was profiled in a study of blood T cell repertoires in COVID-19. The CDR3 is 13 residues long. V was clipped by 2 bases and J by 7 bases, with 11 bases between them. Germline CDR1 MNHEY, CDR2 SVGAGI. Here immunoSEQ multiplex PCR was the method, and the copy in TCRdb shows in-frame clones only, minus some. The sample carries about 140,000 clones, over 70% recorded once. This receptor was taken from a man in his forties or fifties who had recovered from COVID-19. The sequencing input was peripheral blood. The chain carries TRBV6-5 and TRBJ2-5; weak D call: TRBD1 (5 bases). The CDR3 DNA sequence: TGTGCCAGCAGTTACGGGGCCCCGGGGACCCAGTACTTC. Protein: CASSYGAPGTQYF.